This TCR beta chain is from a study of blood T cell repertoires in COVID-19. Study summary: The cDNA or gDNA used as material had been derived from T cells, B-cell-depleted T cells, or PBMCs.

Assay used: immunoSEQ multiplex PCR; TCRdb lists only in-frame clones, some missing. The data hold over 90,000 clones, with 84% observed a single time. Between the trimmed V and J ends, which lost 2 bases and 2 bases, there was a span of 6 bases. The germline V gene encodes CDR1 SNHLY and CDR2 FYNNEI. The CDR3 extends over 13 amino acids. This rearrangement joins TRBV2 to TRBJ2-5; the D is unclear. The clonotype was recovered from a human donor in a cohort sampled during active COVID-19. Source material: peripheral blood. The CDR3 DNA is TGTGCCAGCAGTGAAAGGAGTCAAGAGACCCAGTACTTC. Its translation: CASSERSQETQYF. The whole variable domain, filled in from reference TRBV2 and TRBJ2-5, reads EPEVTQTPSHQVTQMGQEVILRCVPISNHLYFYWYRQILGQKVEFLVSFYNNEISEKSEIFDDQFSVERPDGSNFTLKIRSTKLEDSAMYFCASSERSQETQYFGPGTRLLVL.